The source of this TCR beta chain is a study of early T cells in non-severe SARS-CoV-2 infection. Study-level background: From unsorted whole blood, bulk RNA was sequenced, and the chains remained unpaired. Findings and limits, study-wide: Matching with VDJdb favored anti-spike CD8 responses (missing private and CD4 specificities).

Attached unique molecular identifiers marked individual cDNA molecules. TCRdb passed the 5' RACE reads through MiXCR, listing each CDR3 protein once. The sample includes fewer than 70,000 distinct CDR3 sequences, 4.6% of them seen just once. V was pared by 4 bases and J by 4 bases, with 11 bases between. CDR3 length equals 14 residues. Germline CDR1 SNHLY, CDR2 FYNNEI. In its sample, this clonotype was seen a few times. Its target is unknown. The chain couples TRBV2 to TRBJ1-5; D gene uncertain. Source: whole blood, taken at baseline. This receptor was taken from an adult who was a healthcare worker with PCR-confirmed SARS-CoV-2 infection or an uninfected control (not recorded which). The donor label of this sample is uncertain. The CDR3, as DNA: TGTGCCAGCAGTGGAACCTCCAGGAATCAGCCCCAGCATTTT. This gives the protein CASSGTSRNQPQHF.